Given below is one TCR beta chain in context. Antigen specificity is unknown. Germline is not matched at one junction end, which may reflect a read error. This entry comes from a study of blood T cells in healthy people across ages. Through a sample-barcoded 5' primer and a J-beta primer mix, a second PCR was run for about 7 to 12 cycles. A template-switch adaptor that had 12 random nucleotides put a tag on each cDNA molecule. MiXCR, applied by TCRdb to the 5' RACE reads, yields one record per CDR3 protein. This sample carries hundreds of thousands of distinct CDR3 sequences, about a quarter of them seen once, and the ten largest clones take around 3%. The study's findings and limits: The unknown donor CMV status may have confounded expanded clonotype changes. When set beside aged donors, long-lived donors presented more naive CD4+ cells and higher diversity. Per-million-T-cell TCR beta diversity fell roughly linearly with age.

The same data also went into a second study, on T cells of mothers and their children.

The sequencing sample was made of blood. This TCR was sampled from a boy younger than 18 in good health.

Here the CDR3 DNA reads TGTGCCAACAGCTTAAGCGGGACTAGCGGGGCGCACTCGGGGCAGTTCTTC. Amino acid sequence: CANSLSGTSGAHSGQFF. The chain carries TRBV7-3 and TRBJ2-1; 13 bases align to TRBD2. Germline CDR1 is SGHTA and CDR2 is FQGTGA. This CDR3 is built from 17 residues.